This T cell receptor beta chain is drawn from a study of T cells after yellow fever vaccination. This clonotype was seen only a few times. TCRdb passed the 5' RACE reads through MiXCR, listing each CDR3 protein once. The table lists hundreds of thousands of distinct CDR3 sequences, approximately 13% of them singletons, with around 15% in the top ten. This CDR3 is 15 amino acids long. V was cut by 3 bases and J by 1 base, with 14 bases left in between. Germline CDR1 is DFQATT and CDR2 is SNEGSKA (reference sequence). The specimen comprised PBMCs, sampled on the day of the yellow fever booster vaccination. The chain couples TRBV20-1 to TRBJ2-3; tentatively, D is TRBD1 (6 bases). The source of this sequence is a man aged 30-40 years who received the YFV17D yellow fever vaccine. CDR3: CSASNRVRGTDTQYF. The CDR3 region has the DNA TGCAGTGCTAGTAACAGGGTCAGAGGCACAGATACGCAGTATTTT.